This TCR beta chain was identified during a study of blood T cell repertoires in COVID-19. Background on the study: COVID-19 samples, acute and convalescent, were from the United States, Italy and Spain. In each case, the material was cDNA or gDNA derived from T cells, B-cell-depleted T cells, or PBMCs.

The trim removed 2 bases at V and 6 bases at J, leaving 6 bases unmatched. The CDR3 is 14 amino acids. Germline V gene data show CDR1 as SGHAT and CDR2 as FQNNGV. Seattle enrolled patients during active infection and tracked them longitudinally. Original handling: Reference gene primer amplification gave estimated nucleated cell counts. Clones were read by immunoSEQ multiplex PCR, and TCRdb kept only the in-frame ones, dropping some. V and J calls and clone size are copied from that table; D and trimming were computed from the DNA. The repertoire consists of 150,000 to 200,000 clones, with about 80% occurring once and the leading ten covering about 8%.

The receptor comes from a woman aged 55-70 years with COVID-19, enrolled during active disease. The sample consisted of peripheral blood. V gene TRBV11-2 combines with J gene TRBJ2-7, with 8 bases matching TRBD2. The CDR3 coding sequence is TGTGCCAGCAGCTTACCGGGAGGGCCCCGCGAGCAGTACTTC. It codes for CASSLPGGPREQYF.